Presented here are 15 T cell receptor beta chains from one specimen sequenced in a study of blood T cells in healthy people across ages (dated by TCRdb to 2013 to 2016). Libraries were prepared through 5' RACE. TCRdb names Illumina HiSeq 2500 as the instrument used. A second roughly 6 to 12 cycle PCR used a sample-barcoded 5' primer and a J-beta primer mix. TCRdb passed the public sequencing reads through fastp at Q25 and MiXCR, retaining productive beta sequences. Entries that share a CDR3 protein sequence are merged under the most common genes and DNA. Counted in this sample were more than 650,000 distinct CDR3 sequences; around a fifth of them appeared once. The ten largest clones add up to about 20% of the sample. The specimen sequenced was blood. These receptors came from a man aged 65-85 years in good health.

This clonotype showed up many times. The chain combines TRBV2 with TRBJ2-5; D may be TRBD2 (6 bases). Between the trimmed V and J ends, which lost 4 bases and 4 bases, there was a span of 16 bases. Germline loops: CDR1 SNHLY, CDR2 FYNNEI. The CDR3 covers 15 residues. For the CDR3, the DNA is TGTGCCAGCAGTGTGGAGGGTCGGAATGGAGAGACCCAGTACTTC. It translates to CASSVEGRNGETQYF.

This clonotype has just a few counts. This rearrangement joins TRBV6-5 to TRBJ2-5, with 7 bases matching TRBD2. This CDR3 contains 15 residues. Germline CDR1 and CDR2: MNHEY and SVGAGI. With V trimmed by 6 bases and J by 7 bases, 14 bases remained unmatched. The CDR3 region has the DNA TGTGCCAGCAGCCGAAATAGGGCGGGAGTGGGGACCCAGTACTTC. Its protein product is CASSRNRAGVGTQYF.

This clonotype was picked up many times. The rearrangement joins TRBV10-2 to TRBJ2-1; D is perhaps TRBD1 or TRBD2 (6 bases each). The CDR3 spans 14 residues. V was pared by 6 bases and J by 4 bases, with 13 bases between. The V gene's germline CDR1 is WSHSY and CDR2 SAAADI. The CDR3 DNA is TGCGCCAGCAGGCCGGGGGCGGGGTACAATGAGCAGTTCTTC. Its translation: CASRPGAGYNEQFF.

The table lists this clonotype with a few counts. The rearrangement links TRBV12-3 or TRBV12-4 to TRBJ1-2; unclear D gene. The V end lost 0 bases, the J end lost 8 bases, and 10 bases lay between the germline ends. The CDR3 sequence is 13 residues long. The CDR3 region is CASSLAREGGYTF. Here the CDR3 DNA reads TGTGCCAGCAGTTTAGCGAGGGAAGGCGGCTACACCTTC.

This chain links TRBV28 with TRBJ1-2, with 7 bases lining up with TRBD1. The ends lost 6 bases at V and 1 base at J; junction bases unmatched: 14. CDR1 and CDR2 (germline): MDHEN, SYDVKM. The CDR3 has 17 amino acids. The CDR3 loop is CASSPSRDSPINYGYTF. The CDR3 DNA is TGTGCCAGCAGCCCAAGCAGGGACAGCCCTATTAACTATGGCTACACCTTC.

The V gene is TRBV4-1, the J gene TRBJ2-1; weak D call: TRBD1 (6 bases). The CDR3 consists of 14 residues. The germline CDR1 and CDR2 sequences are MGHRA and YSYEKL. Trimming took off 0 bases at V and 6 bases at J, with 9 bases between the two ends. The CDR3 sequence: CASSQETGINEQFF. CDR3 nucleotides: TGCGCCAGCAGCCAAGAAACAGGGATCAATGAGCAGTTCTTC.

This clonotype was counted only a few times. V usage is TRBV3-1 and J usage is TRBJ1-1; D ambiguous. V gave up 5 bases and J gave up 2 bases, with 15 bases separating them. Germline V gene sequence: CDR1 LGHDT, CDR2 YNNKEL (reference sequence). This CDR3 comprises 15 residues. The CDR3 here is CASSKRQGRNTEAFF. CDR3 nucleotides: TGTGCCAGCAGCAAACGACAAGGACGAAACACTGAAGCTTTCTTT. The full variable domain, with the rest looked up from reference TRBV3-1 and TRBJ1-1, is DTAVSQTPKYLVTQMGNDKSIKCEQNLGHDTMYWYKQDSKKFLKIMFSYNNKELIINETVPNRFSPKSPDKAHLNLHINSLELGDSAVYFCASSKRQGRNTEAFFGQGTRLTVV.

The chain joins TRBV5-1 to TRBJ1-4, with D possibly being TRBD1 (5 bases). Germline assignment: CDR1 SGHRS and CDR2 YFSETQ. V lost 5 bases and J 3 bases, leaving 11 bases between the germline ends. This CDR3 contains 14 residues. CDR3 nucleotides: TGCGCCAGCAGTTTTTCGACAGCTAATGAAAAACTGTTTTTT. This gives the protein CASSFSTANEKLFF.

The rearrangement links TRBV5-5 to TRBJ2-3, with TRBD1 matching over 12 bases. CDR1 SGHKS and CDR2 YYEKEE come from the germline V gene (reference sequence). V lost 2 bases, J lost 6 bases, and 4 bases stayed unmatched. The CDR3 runs to 15 residues. The CDR3 here is CASSFGTGGMDTQYF. In DNA form, the CDR3 reads TGTGCCAGCAGCTTCGGGACAGGGGGCATGGATACGCAGTATTTT. Together with reference TRBV5-5 and TRBJ2-3, the CDR3 gives the full variable domain: DAGVTQSPTHLIKTRGQQVTLRCSPISGHKSVSWYQQVLGQGPQFIFQYYEKEERGRGNFPDRFSARQFPNYSSELNVNALLLGDSALYLCASSFGTGGMDTQYFGPGTRLTVL.

The chain combines TRBV12-3 or TRBV12-4 with TRBJ2-3; 13 nucleotides line up with TRBD2. After removal of 5 bases from V and 4 bases from J, the junction contained 3 bases not matched to a gene. The CDR3 runs 15 residues. CDR3 residues: CASSTTSGRADTQYF. The CDR3 bases are TGTGCCAGCAGTACAACTAGCGGGAGGGCAGATACGCAGTATTTT.

This clonotype was observed a single time. The chain has TRBV19 and TRBJ2-1, with 9 bases aligning to TRBD1. There are 15 residues in the CDR3. Germline V CDR1 and CDR2: LNHDA, SQIVND (reference sequence). V gave up 9 bases and J gave up 3 bases; unmatched junction bases: 9. The chain's CDR3 is CASHTGTGIYNEQFF. CDR3 bases: TGTGCCAGCCATACCGGGACAGGGATCTACAATGAGCAGTTCTTC.

This chain uses TRBV24-1 with TRBJ2-1; 11 positions agree with TRBD1. The germline gives CDR1 KGHDR, CDR2 SFDVKD. The CDR3 extends over 16 amino acids. The ends lost 3 bases at V and 5 bases at J; junction bases unmatched: 5. The CDR3 is CATSDLWDRGDNEQFF. The CDR3 DNA reads TGTGCCACCAGTGATCTATGGGACAGGGGGGACAATGAGCAGTTCTTC.

In its sample, this clonotype was seen many times. This chain joins TRBV7-2 and TRBJ2-3, with 7 bases aligning to TRBD2. CDR1 is SGHTA, CDR2 FQGNSA, per germline. This CDR3 has 14 residues. The junction had 8 bases not matched to a gene; V was cut back by 10 bases and J by 1 base. CDR3 bases: TGTGCCACCCGGTCGGCGGGAGGCACAGATACGCAGTATTTT. Amino acids: CATRSAGGTDTQYF.

The J gene is TRBJ2-3, the V gene TRBV9; 7 bases are shared with TRBD2. V was clipped by 2 bases and J by 0 bases; unmatched bases: 3. From germline, CDR1 is SGDLS and CDR2 YYNGEE. The CDR3 totals 15 residues. The CDR3 region is CASSVLAASTDTQYF. As DNA, the CDR3 is TGTGCCAGCAGCGTTCTAGCGGCTAGCACAGATACGCAGTATTTT.

V and J are TRBV7-2 and TRBJ2-1; TRBD2 matches 15 bases. This CDR3 has 20 residues. CDR1 SGHTA and CDR2 FQGNSA come from the germline V gene. Trimming removed 2 bases from V and 2 bases from J; junction bases left unmatched: 10. The CDR3 coding sequence is TGTGCCAGCAGCTTATTATTAAAGGGACTAGCGGGGGGTACCTACAATGAGCAGTTCTTC. Residues: CASSLLLKGLAGGTYNEQFF.